Listed here are 6 T cell receptor beta chains from one sample, sequenced in a study of T-cell memory formation after mild COVID-19. A single record per CDR3 protein comes from TCRdb applying MiXCR to the 5' RACE reads. The sample carries 120,000 to 150,000 distinct CDR3 sequences, around 21% recorded once. Sample: PBMCs or a T cell subset sorted from them (not recorded which). Every receptor here comes from an adult woman who had mild COVID-19 (a few samples of this study predate the infection). Cell type and time point are not known.

This clonotype has more than one count but fewer than ten. This chain joins TRBV12-3 or TRBV12-4 and TRBJ2-1; TRBD2 agrees at 8 bases. This CDR3 spans 15 amino acids. Germline trimming cut 5 bases from V and 5 bases from J; bases unmatched to any gene: 8. CDR3 in DNA: TGTGCCAGCAGTGCTAGCGGGCGCCGAGACAATGAGCAGTTCTTC. It yields the protein CASSASGRRDNEQFF.

This clonotype occurred a few times. The chain recombines TRBV5-1 with TRBJ2-3; D assignment may be TRBD1 or TRBD2 (6 bases each). CDR3 length: 18 amino acids. CDR1 is SGHRS, CDR2 YFSETQ, per germline. V lost 2 bases and J 0 bases, leaving 19 bases between the germline ends. CDR3 region: CASSFNPWGAASTDTQYF. The DNA for the CDR3 is TGCGCCAGCAGCTTCAATCCGTGGGGGGCCGCAAGCACAGATACGCAGTATTTT.

This chain links TRBV2 with TRBJ2-7; 9 positions agree with TRBD1. From germline, CDR1 is SNHLY and CDR2 FYNNEI. The V gene end was trimmed by 4 bases and the J gene end by 4 bases; junction bases not matched to a gene: 5. The CDR3 spans 14 residues. CDR3 coding DNA: TGTGCCAGCAGTGCCTTGGGACAGGGTTACGAGCAGTACTTC. This encodes CASSALGQGYEQYF.

In its sample, this clonotype was seen a few times. This sequence joins TRBV4-2 and TRBJ1-1, with D tentatively TRBD1 (6 bases). This CDR3 has 16 amino acids. V was clipped by 6 bases and J by 4 bases, with 21 bases between them. CDR1 and CDR2 (germline): LGHNA, YNFKEQ. CDR3 sequence (DNA): TGTGCCAGCAGTCAAAGGGAGCGGGGGCTTGGCACTGAAGCTTTCTTT. Translation gives CASSQRERGLGTEAFF.

V is TRBV14 and J is TRBJ1-5; unclear D gene. CDR1 SGHDN and CDR2 FVKESK come from the germline V gene. The CDR3 spans 13 residues. V was shortened by 1 base and J by 7 bases, with 8 bases between the two germline ends. The DNA for the CDR3 is TGTGCCAGCAGCCAAGCCCCCCACCAGCCCCAGCATTTT. The encoded protein is CASSQAPHQPQHF.

The chain employs TRBV24-1 and TRBJ2-3; D gene uncertain. The CDR3 runs 13 residues. Deletions cut 3 bases from V and 6 bases from J, with 9 bases between. Looked up from germline, CDR1 is KGHDR and CDR2 is SFDVKD. The CDR3 sequence is CATSDPEQDTQYF. CDR3 nucleotides: TGTGCCACCAGTGATCCGGAACAGGATACGCAGTATTTT.